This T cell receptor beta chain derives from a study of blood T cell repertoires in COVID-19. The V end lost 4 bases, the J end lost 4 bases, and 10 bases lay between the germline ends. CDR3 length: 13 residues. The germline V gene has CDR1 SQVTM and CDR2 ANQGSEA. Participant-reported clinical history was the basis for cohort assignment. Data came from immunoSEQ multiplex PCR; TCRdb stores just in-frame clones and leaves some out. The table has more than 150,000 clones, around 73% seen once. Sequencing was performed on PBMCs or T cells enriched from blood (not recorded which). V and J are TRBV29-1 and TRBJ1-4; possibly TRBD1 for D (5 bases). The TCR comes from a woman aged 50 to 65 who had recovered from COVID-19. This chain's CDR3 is CSVGLGVNEKLFF. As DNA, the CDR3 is TGCAGCGTTGGGTTAGGGGTTAATGAAAAACTGTTTTTT.